The rows below give T cell receptor beta chains drawn from one sample of a study of T cells after yellow fever vaccination. TCRdb fed the 5' RACE reads into MiXCR, producing one record per CDR3 protein. Of 350,000 to 550,000 distinct CDR3 sequences in the sample, roughly a sixth were seen once. Specimen: PBMCs, collected before the yellow fever booster vaccination. Receptors were obtained from a man between 18 and 29 years old who received the YFV17D yellow fever vaccine. The CDR3 runs from the conserved cysteine through the conserved F or W. D genes are given only for firm matches. For some rows the clone size is stated as once, few or many, or as a class when expanded; others skip it.

>TRBJ2-3|13|-|TRBV7-9|-
CASSRDGFDTQYF
TGTGCCAGCAGCCGGGACGGCTTTGATACGCAGTATTTT
>TRBJ2-6|19|TRBD1|TRBV4-2|few
CASSQGVGGDLGGANVLTF
TGTGCCAGCAGCCAAGGGGTAGGGGGCGACCTGGGAGGGGCCAACGTCCTGACTTTC
>TRBJ1-1|12|-|TRBV15|many
CATSRLRDKTFF
TGTGCCACCAGCAGGCTCCGGGACAAAACTTTCTTT
>TRBJ2-7|12|-|TRBV7-9|few
CASSTRAHEQYF
TGTGCCAGCAGCACCCGGGCCCACGAGCAGTACTTC
>TRBJ2-1|16|TRBD1|TRBV15|-
CATSGRRGTGVNEQFF
TGTGCCACCAGCGGCCGCCGAGGGACAGGGGTCAATGAGCAGTTCTTC
>TRBJ2-7|14|-|TRBV2|few
CASSGQAFSYEQYF
TGTGCCAGCAGTGGACAGGCCTTCTCCTACGAGCAGTACTTC
>TRBJ1-1|14|-|TRBV6-1|few
CASYTRVMNTEAFF
TGTGCCAGCTATACCAGGGTGATGAACACTGAAGCTTTCTTT
>TRBJ2-5|15|-|TRBV12-3/TRBV12-4|few
CASSFASGGGETQYF
TGTGCCAGCAGTTTCGCCTCGGGGGGCGGGGAGACCCAGTACTTC
>TRBJ2-3|14|-|TRBV7-9|many
CASSPSAPGDTQYF
TGTGCCAGCAGCCCCTCGGCCCCAGGAGATACGCAGTATTTT
>TRBJ2-3|16|TRBD2|TRBV7-6|few
CASSSEAGYSTDTQYF
TGTGCCAGCAGCTCGGAAGCGGGGTACAGCACAGATACGCAGTATTTT
>TRBJ2-3|14|TRBD2|TRBV10-3|many
CAIASGGAKDTQYF
TGTGCCATAGCTAGCGGGGGGGCCAAAGATACGCAGTATTTT
>TRBJ2-5|16|-|TRBV12-3/TRBV12-4|few
CASSLGVGAAQETQYF
TGTGCCAGCAGTTTGGGGGTGGGAGCGGCGCAAGAGACCCAGTACTTC